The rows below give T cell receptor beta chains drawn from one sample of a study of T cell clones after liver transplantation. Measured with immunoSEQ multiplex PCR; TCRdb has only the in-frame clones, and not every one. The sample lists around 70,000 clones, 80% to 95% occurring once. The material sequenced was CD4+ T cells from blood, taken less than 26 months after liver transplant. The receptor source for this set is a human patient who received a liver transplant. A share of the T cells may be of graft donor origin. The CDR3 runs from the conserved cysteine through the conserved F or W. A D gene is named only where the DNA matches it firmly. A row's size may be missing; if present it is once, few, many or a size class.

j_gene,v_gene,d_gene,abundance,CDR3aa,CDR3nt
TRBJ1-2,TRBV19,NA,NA,CASSPQTGTVDGYTF,TGTGCCAGTAGTCCCCAAACAGGGACCGTCGATGGCTACACCTTC
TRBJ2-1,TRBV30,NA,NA,CAWRSSNEQFF,TGTGCCTGGAGATCTTCAAATGAGCAGTTCTTC
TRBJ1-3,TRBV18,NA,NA,CASSPLRLTGSDSGNTIYF,TGTGCCAGCTCACCACTCCGACTCACAGGTTCCGACTCTGGAAACACCATATATTTT
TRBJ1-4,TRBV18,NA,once,CASSPPEGRINEKLFF,TGTGCCAGCTCACCACCGGAGGGACGGATTAATGAAAAACTGTTTTTT
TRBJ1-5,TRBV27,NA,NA,CASSSLSDWLYSNQPQHF,TGTGCCAGCAGTTCACTATCGGATTGGCTGTATAGCAATCAGCCCCAGCATTTT
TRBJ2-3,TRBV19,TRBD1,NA,CASSRRDRISTDTQYF,TGTGCCAGTAGTAGGAGGGACAGGATCAGCACAGATACGCAGTATTTT
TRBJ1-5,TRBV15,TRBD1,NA,CATSRTGDRGTAGNQPQHF,TGTGCCACCAGCAGAACGGGGGACAGGGGGACAGCTGGGAATCAGCCCCAGCATTTT
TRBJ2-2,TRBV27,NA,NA,CASSLFGGANTGELFF,TGTGCCAGCAGTTTATTCGGGGGCGCGAACACCGGGGAGCTGTTTTTT
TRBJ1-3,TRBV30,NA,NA,CAWSPGTTSGNTIYF,TGTGCCTGGAGTCCCGGGACAACTTCTGGAAACACCATATATTTT
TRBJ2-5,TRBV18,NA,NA,CASSPRQKETQYF,TGTGCCAGCTCACCACGACAGAAAGAGACCCAGTACTTC
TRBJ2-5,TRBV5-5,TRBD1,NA,CASSFHDRAQETQYF,TGTGCCAGCAGCTTCCACGACAGGGCCCAAGAGACCCAGTACTTC
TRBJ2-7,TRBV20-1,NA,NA,CSARVTYEQYF,TGCAGTGCTAGAGTCACCTACGAGCAGTACTTC
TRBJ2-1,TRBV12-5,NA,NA,CASGLVHGAIGGNEQFF,TGTGCTAGTGGTTTGGTACACGGGGCAATTGGGGGCAATGAGCAGTTCTTC
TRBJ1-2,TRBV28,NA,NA,CASSLYEYGYTF,TGTGCCAGCAGTTTATATGAGTATGGCTACACCTTC
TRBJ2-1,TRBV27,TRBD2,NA,CASSLLASGGKGEQFF,TGTGCCAGCAGTTTATTAGCTAGCGGGGGGAAAGGCGAGCAGTTCTTC
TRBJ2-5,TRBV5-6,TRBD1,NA,CASSPGTGGKETQYF,TGTGCCAGCAGCCCCGGGACAGGGGGCAAAGAGACCCAGTACTTC
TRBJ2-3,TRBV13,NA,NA,CASSLDISGTPTDTQYF,TGTGCCAGCAGCTTAGACATTAGTGGTACCCCCACAGATACGCAGTATTTT
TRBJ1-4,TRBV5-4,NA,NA,CASSSKRDSGGEKLFF,TGTGCCAGCAGCTCAAAACGGGACTCCGGAGGTGAAAAACTGTTTTTT
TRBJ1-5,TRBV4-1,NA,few,CASSQTTEGHYQPQHF,TGCGCCAGCAGCCAAACGACAGAAGGCCACTATCAGCCCCAGCATTTT
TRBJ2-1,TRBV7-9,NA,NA,CASSPPGLANEQFF,TGTGCCAGCAGCCCCCCCGGACTGGCCAATGAGCAGTTCTTC
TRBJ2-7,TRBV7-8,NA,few,CASSLELNSYEQYF,TGTGCCAGCAGCTTAGAACTAAACTCCTACGAGCAGTACTTC
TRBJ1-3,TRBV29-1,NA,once,CSVGTGTGNTIYF,TGCAGCGTGGGTACAGGGACCGGAAACACCATATATTTT
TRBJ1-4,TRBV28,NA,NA,CASSRGGRREKLFF,TGTGCCAGCAGCCGGGGGGGGCGACGAGAAAAACTGTTTTTT
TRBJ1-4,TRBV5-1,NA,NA,CASSLETATNEKLFF,TGCGCCAGCAGCTTGGAGACGGCCACTAATGAAAAACTGTTTTTT
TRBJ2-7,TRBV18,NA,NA,CASSLQGNYEQYF,TGTGCCAGCTCCCTACAGGGCAACTACGAGCAGTACTTC
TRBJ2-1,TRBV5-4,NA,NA,CASSSFLGSNEQFF,TGTGCCAGCAGTAGCTTCTTGGGGAGCAATGAGCAGTTCTTC
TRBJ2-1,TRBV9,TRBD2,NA,CASSYGAGGAVDEQFF,TGTGCCAGCAGCTACGGGGCGGGAGGCGCCGTGGATGAGCAGTTCTTC
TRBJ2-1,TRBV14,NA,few,CASSQDLVGVQQFF,TGTGCCAGCAGCCAAGATCTTGTTGGAGTTCAGCAGTTCTTC
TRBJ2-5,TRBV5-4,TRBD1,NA,CASSQRTGPRETQYF,TGTGCCAGCAGCCAGCGGACAGGGCCGCGGGAGACCCAGTACTTC
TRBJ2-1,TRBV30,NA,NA,CAWSVFRSNEQFF,TGTGCCTGGAGTGTATTCAGGAGCAATGAGCAGTTCTTC
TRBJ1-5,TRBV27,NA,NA,CASSSLRLLGDQPQHF,TGTGCCAGCAGTTCCCTTAGGCTCTTAGGCGATCAGCCCCAGCATTTT
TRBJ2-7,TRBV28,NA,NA,CASSLTDSPYEQYF,TGTGCCAGCAGTTTAACGGACAGTCCCTACGAGCAGTACTTC
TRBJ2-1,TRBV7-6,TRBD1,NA,CASSETGTPYNEQFF,TGTGCCAGCAGCGAGACAGGGACCCCCTACAATGAGCAGTTCTTC